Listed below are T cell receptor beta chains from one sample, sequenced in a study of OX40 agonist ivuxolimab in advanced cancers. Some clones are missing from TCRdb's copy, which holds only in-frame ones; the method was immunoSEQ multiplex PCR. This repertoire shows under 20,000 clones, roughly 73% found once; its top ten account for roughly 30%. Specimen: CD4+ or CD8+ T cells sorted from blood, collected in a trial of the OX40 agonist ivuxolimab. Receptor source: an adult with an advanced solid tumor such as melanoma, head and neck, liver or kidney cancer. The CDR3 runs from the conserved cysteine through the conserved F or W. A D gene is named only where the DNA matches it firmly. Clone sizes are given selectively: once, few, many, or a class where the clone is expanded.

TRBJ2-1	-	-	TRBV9	CASSVSPGGLSYNEQFF	TGTGCCAGCAGCGTATCTCCGGGGGGCCTCTCCTACAATGAGCAGTTCTTC
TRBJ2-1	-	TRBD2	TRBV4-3	CASSQVISGGAEQFF	TGCGCCAGCAGCCAAGTGATTAGCGGGGGGGCCGAGCAGTTCTTC
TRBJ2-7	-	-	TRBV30	CAWSLVPSHRHF	TGTGCCTGGAGTTTAGTCCCCAGCCACCGTCACTTC
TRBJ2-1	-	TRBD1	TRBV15	CATSREWTGPSSYNEQFF	TGTGCCACCAGCAGAGAGTGGACAGGACCCAGCTCCTACAATGAGCAGTTCTTC
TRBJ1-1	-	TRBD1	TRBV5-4	CASSRTGRNTEAFF	TGTGCCAGCAGCAGGACAGGGAGGAACACTGAAGCTTTCTTT
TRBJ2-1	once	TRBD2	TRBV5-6	CASSSLLAGVMNEQFF	TGTGCCAGCAGCTCCCTACTAGCGGGAGTCATGAATGAGCAGTTCTTC
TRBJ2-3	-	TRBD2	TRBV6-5	CASSTQRGSTDTQYF	TGTGCCAGCAGTACGCAGCGGGGCAGCACAGATACGCAGTATTTT
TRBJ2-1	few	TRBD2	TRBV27	CASSLGTAGGVDEQFF	TGTGCCAGCAGTTTAGGGACCGCGGGAGGAGTGGATGAGCAGTTCTTC
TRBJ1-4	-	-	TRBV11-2	CASSLGGSRYEKLFF	TGTGCCAGCAGCTTAGGTGGTTCGAGGTATGAAAAACTGTTTTTT
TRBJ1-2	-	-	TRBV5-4	CASSQVTVDYGYTF	TGTGCCAGCAGCCAAGTAACAGTCGACTATGGCTACACCTTC
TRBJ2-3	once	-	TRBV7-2	CASSFWADTQYF	TGTGCCAGCAGCTTCTGGGCAGATACGCAGTATTTT
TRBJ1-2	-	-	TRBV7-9	CASSSPGEDGYTF	TGTGCCAGCAGCTCCCCCGGGGAGGATGGCTACACCTTC
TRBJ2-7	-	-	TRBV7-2	CASSFSGTIYEQYF	TGTGCCAGCAGCTTCTCCGGGACAATCTACGAGCAGTACTTC
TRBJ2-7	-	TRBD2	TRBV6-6	CASSIQRGFTYEQYF	TGTGCCAGCAGTATACAGCGGGGGTTTACCTACGAGCAGTACTTC
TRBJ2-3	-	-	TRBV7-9	CASSLVSRADTQYF	TGTGCCAGCAGCTTAGTGTCTAGGGCAGATACGCAGTATTTT
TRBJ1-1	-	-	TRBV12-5	CASGLEGGYTEAFF	TGTGCTAGTGGTTTGGAAGGCGGCTACACTGAAGCTTTCTTT
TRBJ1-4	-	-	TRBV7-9	CASSHPDRPNEKLFF	TGTGCCAGCAGCCACCCTGACAGGCCTAATGAAAAACTGTTTTTT
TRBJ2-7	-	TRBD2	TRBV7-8	CASSFGLVGPYEQYF	TGTGCCAGCAGCTTCGGACTAGTAGGGCCCTACGAGCAGTACTTC
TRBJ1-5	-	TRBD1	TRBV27	CASSLSPGGGQPQHF	TGTGCCAGCAGTTTATCTCCAGGGGGAGGTCAGCCCCAGCATTTT
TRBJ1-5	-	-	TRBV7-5	CVRSSKKWDDIQPQHF	TGTGTCAGAAGCTCGAAAAAATGGGACGACATCCAGCCCCAGCATTTT
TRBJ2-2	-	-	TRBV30	CAWSASRNTGELFF	TGTGCCTGGAGTGCCTCGCGGAACACCGGGGAGCTGTTTTTT
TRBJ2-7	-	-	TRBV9	CASGTGLSYEQYF	TGTGCCAGCGGCACAGGACTTTCCTACGAGCAGTACTTC
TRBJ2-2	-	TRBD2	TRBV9	CASSVPRLAGGPSGELFF	TGTGCCAGCAGCGTGCCCCGACTAGCGGGAGGGCCCTCGGGGGAGCTGTTTTTT
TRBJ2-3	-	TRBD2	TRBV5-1	CASSLLAGGLTDTQYF	TGCGCCAGCAGCTTGCTAGCGGGGGGGCTGACAGATACGCAGTATTTT
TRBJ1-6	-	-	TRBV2	CASSGGYNSPLHF	TGTGCCAGCAGTGGGGGATATAATTCACCCCTCCACTTT
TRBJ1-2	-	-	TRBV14	CASSPEDRYGYTF	TGTGCCAGCAGCCCGGAGGACAGATATGGCTACACCTTC
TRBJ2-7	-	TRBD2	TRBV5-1	CASSLYTSGGPSYEQYF	TGCGCCAGCAGCCTTTATACTAGCGGGGGGCCTAGCTACGAGCAGTACTTC
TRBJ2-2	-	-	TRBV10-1	CASSDTLEDTGELFF	TGCGCCAGCAGTGACACCCTAGAGGACACCGGGGAGCTGTTTTTT
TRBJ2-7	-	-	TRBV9	CASSHDMPYEQYF	TGTGCCAGCAGCCACGACATGCCCTACGAGCAGTACTTC
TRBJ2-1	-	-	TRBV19	CASSIDLTRTGWGGLGYNEQFF	TGTGCCAGTAGTATAGATCTGACCCGGACAGGGTGGGGGGGACTAGGTTACAATGAGCAGTTCTTC
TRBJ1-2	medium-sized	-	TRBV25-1	CASSGEHRTAYGYTF	TGTGCCAGCAGTGGGGAGCACAGGACCGCCTATGGCTACACCTTC
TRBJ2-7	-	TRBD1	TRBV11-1	CASSRDRSYEQYF	TGTGCCAGCAGCCGGGACAGGTCCTACGAGCAGTACTTC
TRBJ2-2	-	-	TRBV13	CASSFTSMGDLGTGELFF	TGTGCCAGCAGCTTTACATCCATGGGAGATTTGGGGACCGGGGAGCTGTTTTTT
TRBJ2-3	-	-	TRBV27	CASSFPVPDTQYF	TGTGCCAGCAGTTTTCCGGTGCCAGATACGCAGTATTTT
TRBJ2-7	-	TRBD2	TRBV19	CASSPRGGASYEQYF	TGTGCCAGTAGTCCGCGGGGGGGGGCCTCCTACGAGCAGTACTTC
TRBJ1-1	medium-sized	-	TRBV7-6	CASSLAQGMNTEAFF	TGTGCCAGCAGCTTAGCGCAGGGGATGAACACTGAAGCTTTCTTT
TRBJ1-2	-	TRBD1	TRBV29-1	CSAPVSRGSYGYTF	TGCAGCGCCCCAGTCAGCAGGGGGTCTTATGGCTACACCTTC
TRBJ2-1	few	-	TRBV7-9	CASSLGGQTEQFF	TGTGCCAGCAGCTTAGGTGGGCAAACTGAGCAGTTCTTC
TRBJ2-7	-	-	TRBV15	CATSGRWGPYEQYF	TGTGCCACCAGCGGACGGTGGGGTCCCTACGAGCAGTACTTC
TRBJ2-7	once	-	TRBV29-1	CSVVGSLYEQYF	TGCAGCGTCGTCGGGAGTCTGTACGAGCAGTACTTC
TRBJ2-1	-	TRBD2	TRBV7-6	CASSPVTGGTDEQFF	TGTGCCAGCAGCCCTGTGACGGGAGGGACCGATGAGCAGTTCTTC
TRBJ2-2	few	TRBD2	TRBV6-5	CASSIAGGDTGELFF	TGTGCCAGCAGTATAGCGGGAGGGGACACCGGGGAGCTGTTTTTT
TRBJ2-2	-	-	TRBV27	CASSFGMNTGELFF	TGTGCCAGCAGTTTCGGAATGAACACCGGGGAGCTGTTTTTT
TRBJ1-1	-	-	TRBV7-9	CASSLMNTEAFF	TGTGCCAGCAGCTTAATGAACACTGAAGCTTTCTTT
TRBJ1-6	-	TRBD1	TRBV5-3	CARSAMRTGKIYNSPLHF	TGTGCCAGAAGCGCGATGAGGACAGGGAAAATCTATAATTCACCCCTCCACTTT
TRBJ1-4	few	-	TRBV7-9	CASSLEGKLFF	TGTGCCAGCAGCTTAGAAGGGAAACTGTTTTTT
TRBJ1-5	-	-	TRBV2	CASNPTEDQPQHF	TGTGCCAGCAACCCGACAGAGGATCAGCCCCAGCATTTT
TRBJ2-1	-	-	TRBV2	CASSEGTVLYNEQFF	TGTGCCAGCAGTGAAGGGACAGTCCTCTACAATGAGCAGTTCTTC
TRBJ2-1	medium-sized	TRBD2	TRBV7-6	CASSLTTSGTDEQFF	TGTGCCAGCAGCTTAACGACTAGCGGGACCGATGAGCAGTTCTTC
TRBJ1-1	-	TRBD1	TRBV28	CASSLGPDRGPTEAFF	TGTGCCAGCAGTTTAGGGCCCGACAGGGGGCCTACTGAAGCTTTCTTT
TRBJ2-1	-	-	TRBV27	CASSLQGGGDNEQFF	TGTGCCAGCAGTTTACAGGGGGGAGGGGACAATGAGCAGTTCTTC
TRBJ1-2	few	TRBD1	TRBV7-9	CASSFGQGGYGYTF	TGTGCCAGCAGCTTTGGACAGGGTGGCTATGGCTACACCTTC
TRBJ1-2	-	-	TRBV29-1	CSVADNYGYTF	TGCAGCGTTGCCGACAACTATGGCTACACCTTC
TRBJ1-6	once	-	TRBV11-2	CASSLGQGNSPLHF	TGTGCCAGCAGCTTAGGCCAGGGGAATTCACCCCTCCACTTT